Below, 9 T cell receptor beta chains from the same sample are listed, as sequenced in a study of identical twins. MiXCR, run by TCRdb on the 5' RACE reads, gives a single entry per CDR3 protein. The table includes about 290,000 distinct CDR3 sequences, roughly 10% detected once. Another study also made use of these data, one on yellow fever vaccine responses in identical twins.

Sequencing was carried out using CD8+ T cells sorted from blood. All receptors come from a woman between 18 and 29 years old in good health.

This clonotype was picked up many times. J is TRBJ2-7 and V is TRBV7-9; weak D call: TRBD1 (6 bases). Germline CDR1 reads SEHNR; CDR2 reads FQNEAQ (reference sequence). V lost 5 bases to trimming and J lost 3 bases, with 8 bases between them. The CDR3 covers 12 residues. For the CDR3, the DNA is TGTGCCAGCAGCCAGGGGTTCTACGAGCAGTACTTC. This encodes CASSQGFYEQYF.

The gene calls are TRBV29-1 and TRBJ2-7; TRBD1 agrees at 10 bases. The V and J ends lost 5 bases and 4 bases, in that order; junction bases with no gene match: 5. Germline CDR1 is SQVTM and CDR2 is ANQGSEA. The length of the CDR3 is 13 residues. This chain's CDR3 is CSVTGTGEYEQYF. Here the CDR3 DNA reads TGCAGCGTTACCGGGACAGGGGAATACGAGCAGTACTTC.

This clonotype has ten or more counts. The chain couples TRBV12-3 or TRBV12-4 to TRBJ1-1; D unclear. The V gene lost 5 bases and the J gene lost 1 base, with 14 bases spanning the gap. The CDR3 loop spans 15 amino acids. CDR3 nucleotide sequence: TGTGCCAGCAGTCTGGGTTTTGGGCCGAACACTGAAGCTTTCTTT. This sequence encodes CASSLGFGPNTEAFF.

This chain connects TRBV4-3 to TRBJ2-7; D is ambiguous. The CDR3 extends over 13 amino acids. V was pared by 0 bases and J by 2 bases, with 5 bases between. Germline lookup yields CDR1 LGHNA and CDR2 YSLEER. This chain's CDR3 is CASSQDSAYEQYF. In DNA form, the CDR3 reads TGCGCCAGCAGCCAAGATTCAGCCTACGAGCAGTACTTC.

This clonotype was detected many times. The chain links TRBV12-3 or TRBV12-4 to TRBJ2-5, with a weak D call TRBD1 (8 bases). V lost 3 bases to trimming and J lost 4 bases, with 21 bases between them. There are 17 residues in the CDR3. CDR3: CASSFGQGEGGRETQYF. In nucleotides, the CDR3 is TGTGCCAGCAGTTTTGGACAGGGTGAGGGAGGGAGAGAGACCCAGTACTTC.

This clonotype was detected only a few times. This chain joins TRBV3-1 and TRBJ1-2, with TRBD1 as a possible D gene (6 bases). With 4 bases removed from V and 5 bases from J, the gap between germline ends came to 11 bases. This CDR3 has 13 amino acids. Germline values: CDR1 LGHDT, CDR2 YNNKEL (reference sequence). This CDR3 reads CASSLRQEYGYTF. CDR3 DNA: TGTGCCAGCAGCCTAAGACAGGAATATGGCTACACCTTC.

The table lists this clonotype with many counts. The chain is built from TRBV10-2 and TRBJ2-1; D is uncertain. V was cut by 7 bases and J by 6 bases, with 7 bases left in between. Germline values: CDR1 WSHSY, CDR2 SAAADI. This CDR3 has 11 residues. For the CDR3, the DNA is TGCGCCAGCAAAGAAGTCAATGAGCAGTTCTTC. Translation gives CASKEVNEQFF.

Many counts were recorded for this clonotype. This rearrangement joins TRBV20-1 to TRBJ2-1, with 7 bases aligning to TRBD2. The CDR3 contains 16 residues. CDR1 and CDR2 from the germline V gene are DFQATT and SNEGSKA (reference sequence). V was clipped by 0 bases and J by 6 bases; unmatched bases: 11. The CDR3: CSARDWRSGTPNEQFF. Here the CDR3 DNA reads TGCAGTGCTAGAGATTGGCGAAGCGGGACCCCCAATGAGCAGTTCTTC.

This clonotype appeared a few times. J is TRBJ2-7 and V is TRBV7-6; 7 bases match TRBD2. Per germline, CDR1 SGHVS and CDR2 FNYEAQ. This CDR3 contains 16 residues. The J segment lost 5 bases and the V segment lost 5 bases, leaving 15 bases of the junction unmatched. In DNA, the CDR3 is TGTGCCAGCAGCATAACTAGCGCCCCAAAGGGGAACGAGCAGTACTTC. It encodes CASSITSAPKGNEQYF.